The present TCR beta chain was sequenced within a study of response to subunit inactivated influenza vaccine. Whole-study results and caveats: The authors proposed limited new T cell recruitment per seasonal influenza vaccination.

TCRdb analysed the RT-PCR reads with MiXCR anew, one entry per CDR3 protein. The top ten hold roughly 14% of the sample, which has about 520,000 distinct CDR3 sequences, approximately 7.3% seen once. This clonotype showed up many times. Antigen specificity is unknown. Trimming removed 4 bases from V and 5 bases from J, with 11 bases in between. Germline values: CDR1 LGHDT, CDR2 YNNKEL (reference sequence). The CDR3 is 14 residues long. The rearrangement links TRBV3-1 to TRBJ2-2; D is uncertain. The clonotype comes from a man between 50 and 75 years old who received an inactivated influenza vaccine. The sample in question was PBMCs from blood, obtained roughly 24 months after vaccination. The CDR3 reads CASSPVYTTGELFF. CDR3 DNA: TGTGCCAGCAGCCCCGTTTACACAACCGGGGAGCTGTTTTTT.